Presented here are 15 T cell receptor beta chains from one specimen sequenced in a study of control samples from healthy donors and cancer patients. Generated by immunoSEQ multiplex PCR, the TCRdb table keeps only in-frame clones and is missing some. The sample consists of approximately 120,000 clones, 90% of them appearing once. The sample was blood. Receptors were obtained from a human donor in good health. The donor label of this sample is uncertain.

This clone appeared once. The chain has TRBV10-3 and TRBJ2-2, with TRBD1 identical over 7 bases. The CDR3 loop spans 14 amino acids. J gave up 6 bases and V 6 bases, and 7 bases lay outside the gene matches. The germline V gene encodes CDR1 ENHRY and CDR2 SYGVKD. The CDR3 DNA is TGTGCCATCAGCGGCTTGACAGGGTCCGGGGAGCTGTTTTTT. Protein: CAISGLTGSGELFF.

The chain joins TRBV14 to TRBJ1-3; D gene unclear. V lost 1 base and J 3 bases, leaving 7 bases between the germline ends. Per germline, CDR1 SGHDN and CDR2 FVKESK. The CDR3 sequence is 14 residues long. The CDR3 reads CASSQVSVGNTIYF. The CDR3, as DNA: TGTGCCAGCAGCCAAGTCTCTGTTGGAAACACCATATATTTT.

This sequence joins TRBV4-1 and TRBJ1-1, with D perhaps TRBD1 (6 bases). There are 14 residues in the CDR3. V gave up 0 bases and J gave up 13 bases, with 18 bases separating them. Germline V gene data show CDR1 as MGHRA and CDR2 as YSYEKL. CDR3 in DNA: TGCGCCAGCAGCCAAGAGGGGGCAGGGGAAGGTGGTTTCTTT. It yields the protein CASSQEGAGEGGFF.

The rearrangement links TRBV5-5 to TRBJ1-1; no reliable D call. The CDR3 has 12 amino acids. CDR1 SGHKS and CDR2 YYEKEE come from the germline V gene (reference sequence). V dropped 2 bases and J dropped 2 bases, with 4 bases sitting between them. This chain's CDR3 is CASSFGNTEAFF. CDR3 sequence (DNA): TGTGCCAGCAGCTTCGGTAACACTGAAGCTTTCTTT.

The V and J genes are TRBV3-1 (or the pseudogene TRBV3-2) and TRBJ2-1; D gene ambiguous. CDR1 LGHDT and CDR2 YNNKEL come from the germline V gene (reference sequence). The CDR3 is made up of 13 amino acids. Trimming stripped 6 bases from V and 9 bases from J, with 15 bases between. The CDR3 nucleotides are TGTGCCAGCAGTCAGCTAGTCGGTATTGAGCAGTTCTTC. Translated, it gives CASSQLVGIEQFF.

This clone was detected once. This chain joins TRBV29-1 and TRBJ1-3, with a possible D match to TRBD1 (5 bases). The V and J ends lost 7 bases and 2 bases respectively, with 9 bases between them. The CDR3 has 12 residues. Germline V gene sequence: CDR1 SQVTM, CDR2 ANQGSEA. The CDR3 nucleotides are TGCAGCGCCGAGGGGACTGGAAACACCATATATTTT. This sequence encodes CSAEGTGNTIYF.

The CDR3 protein is CSVDEGAGGHYGYTF. The DNA of the CDR3 is TGCAGCGTTGACGAGGGCGCGGGGGGCCACTATGGCTACACCTTC. The chain carries TRBV29-1 and TRBJ1-2; weak D call: TRBD1 (6 bases). V was trimmed by 3 bases and J by 3 bases, leaving 17 bases between them. The CDR3 is made up of 15 amino acids. Germline-derived CDR1 and CDR2 are SQVTM and ANQGSEA.

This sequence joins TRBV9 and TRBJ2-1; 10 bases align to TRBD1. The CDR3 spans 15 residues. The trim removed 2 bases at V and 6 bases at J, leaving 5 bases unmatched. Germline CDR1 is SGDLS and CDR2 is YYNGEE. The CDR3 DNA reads TGTGCCAGCAGCGTGGGACAGGGGATCGGCAATGAGCAGTTCTTC. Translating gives CASSVGQGIGNEQFF. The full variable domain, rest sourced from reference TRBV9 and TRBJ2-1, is DSGVTQTPKHLITATGQRVTLRCSPRSGDLSVYWYQQSLDQGLQFLIQYYNGEERAKGNILERFSAQQFPDLHSELNLSSLELGDSALYFCASSVGQGIGNEQFFGPGTRLTVL.

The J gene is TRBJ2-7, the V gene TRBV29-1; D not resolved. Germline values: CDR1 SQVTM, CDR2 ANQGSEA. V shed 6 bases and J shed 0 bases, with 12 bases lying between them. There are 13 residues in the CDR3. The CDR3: CSVGKASSYEQYF. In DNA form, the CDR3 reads TGCAGCGTAGGCAAAGCCAGCTCCTACGAGCAGTACTTC.

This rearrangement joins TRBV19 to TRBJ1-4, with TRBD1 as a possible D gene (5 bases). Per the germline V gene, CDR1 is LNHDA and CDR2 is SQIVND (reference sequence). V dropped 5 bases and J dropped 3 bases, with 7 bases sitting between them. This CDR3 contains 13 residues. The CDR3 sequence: CASSGGSNEKLFF. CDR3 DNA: TGTGCCAGTAGTGGGGGATCTAATGAAAAACTGTTTTTT. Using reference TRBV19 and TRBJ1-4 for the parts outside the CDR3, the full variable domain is DGGITQSPKYLFRKEGQNVTLSCEQNLNHDAMYWYRQDPGQGLRLIYYSQIVNDFQKGDIAEGYSVSREKKESFPLTVTSAQKNPTAFYLCASSGGSNEKLFFGSGTQLSVL.

This CDR3 reads CASSHTAANTGELFF. The CDR3 DNA is TGTGCCAGCAGCCATACAGCGGCGAACACCGGGGAGCTGTTTTTT. J is TRBJ2-2 and V is TRBV3-1 (or the pseudogene TRBV3-2); TRBD2 might be the D (5 bases). V lost 3 bases to trimming and J lost 0 bases, with 8 bases between them. Per germline, CDR1 LGHDT and CDR2 YNNKEL (reference sequence). This CDR3 is built from 15 residues.

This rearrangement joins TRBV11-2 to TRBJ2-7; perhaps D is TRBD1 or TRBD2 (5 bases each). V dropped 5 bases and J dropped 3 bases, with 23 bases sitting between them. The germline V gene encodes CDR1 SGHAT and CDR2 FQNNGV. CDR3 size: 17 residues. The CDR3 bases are TGTGCCAGCAGCCCTGGACCCGGGACGCGTAACTACTACGAGCAGTACTTC. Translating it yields CASSPGPGTRNYYEQYF.

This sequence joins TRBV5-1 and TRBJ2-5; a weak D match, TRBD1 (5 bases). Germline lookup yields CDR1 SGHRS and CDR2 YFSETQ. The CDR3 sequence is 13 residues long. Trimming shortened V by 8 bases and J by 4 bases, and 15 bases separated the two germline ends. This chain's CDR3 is CASRKGSGETQYF. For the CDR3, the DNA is TGCGCCAGTCGGAAGGGGTCGGGAGAGACCCAGTACTTC.

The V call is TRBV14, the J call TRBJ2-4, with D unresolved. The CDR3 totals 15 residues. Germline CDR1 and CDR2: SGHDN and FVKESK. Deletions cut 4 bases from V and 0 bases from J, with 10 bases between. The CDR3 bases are TGTGCCAGCAGCCTCCAAGGGCTAGCCAAAAACATTCAGTACTTC. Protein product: CASSLQGLAKNIQYF.

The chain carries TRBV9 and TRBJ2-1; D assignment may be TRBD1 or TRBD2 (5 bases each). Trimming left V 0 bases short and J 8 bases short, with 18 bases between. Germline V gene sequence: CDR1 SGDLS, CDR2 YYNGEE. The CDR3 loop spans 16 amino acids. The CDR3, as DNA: TGTGCCAGCAGCGTAGCTTCGGGGCCACTCCCCGATGAGCAGTTCTTC. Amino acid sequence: CASSVASGPLPDEQFF.